This TCR beta chain is from a study of yellow fever vaccine responses in identical twins. Study conclusions and caveats: Reportedly, the T cell response mounted by twins to vaccine seemed partly convergent, partly personalized.

As for this clonotype: The target antigen is unknown.

TCRdb independently ran MiXCR on the RT-PCR reads; one entry per CDR3 protein. The data contain about 5,000 distinct CDR3 sequences, 65% to 80% of them singletons. The CDR3 contains 14 residues. The V end was cut by 5 bases, the J end by 3 bases, with 10 bases between. Germline lookup yields CDR1 MNHNS and CDR2 SASEGT. Material: T cells from blood (PBMCs), unsorted or a sorted subset (not recorded which), obtained before or after yellow fever vaccination (not recorded which). This TCR came from a woman between 18 and 30 years old who received the yellow fever vaccine. The V and J genes are TRBV6-1 and TRBJ2-2; TRBD2 might be the D (5 bases). The CDR3 here is CASSPPRDTGELFF. CDR3 in DNA: TGTGCCAGCAGTCCCCCGCGGGACACCGGGGAGCTGTTTTTT.